The clone carrying this T cell receptor (beta chain) was counted between two and nine times. The antigen is not known. This sample is part of a study of regulatory T cells in long-lasting Graves disease. From germline, CDR1 is SQVTM and CDR2 ANQGSEA. The CDR3 spans 13 residues. Between the trimmed V and J ends, which lost 5 bases and 0 bases, there was a span of 10 bases. Documented time point: persistent/refractory GD, antithyroid drugs over 5 years with positive TRAb. RNA extracted from PBMCs served as the sequencing template. Relying on iRepertoire HTBI primers and Arm-PCR of CDR3 regions, the team built TCR beta libraries. MiXCR was run by TCRdb on the multiplex PCR reads, yielding one entry per CDR3 protein. The sample lists around 460,000 distinct CDR3 sequences, approximately 23% seen once, with less than 15% in the top ten. Study findings and constraints: Segments TRBV28, TRBJ1-2 and TRBJ2-5 showed preferential usage in persistent disease.

The source material was peripheral blood mononuclear cells (PBMCs), sampled when the disease was refractory, from a patient treated with antithyroid drugs. The sequence derives from a female donor with Graves disease. This rearrangement joins TRBV29-1 to TRBJ1-2; D call uncertain. The CDR3 bases are TGCAGCGTTCTTCCCCAGGCTAACTATGGCTACACCTTC. It specifies CSVLPQANYGYTF.